The table lists the clone carrying this TCR beta chain with many counts. These data belong to a study of T cells in Graves' hyperthyroidism and ophthalmopathy. What was amplified from RNA transcripts were TCR beta CDR3 regions. A set of HTBI primers served as the primers for a first-round RT-PCR of the TCR CDR3. TCRdb ran MiXCR on the multiplex PCR reads and lists one entry per CDR3 protein. The top ten clones hold over 15% of a sample with fewer than 900,000 distinct CDR3 sequences, 18% of them seen once. The germline gives CDR1 SNHLY, CDR2 FYNNEI. The CDR3 runs 12 residues. Trimming pared 5 bases from V and 13 bases from J, leaving 15 bases between.

Sequencing used blood. This receptor was taken from a woman in her 50s with Graves' hyperthyroidism that later progressed to Graves' ophthalmopathy. The V call is TRBV2, the J call TRBJ1-5, with D unresolved. The CDR3 spells CASSMRVLQQHF. Written as DNA, the CDR3 is TGTGCCAGCAGTATGAGGGTCCTACAACAGCATTTT.